Listed below are T cell receptor beta chains from one sample, sequenced in a study of CD8 T cells in ankylosing spondylitis. TCRdb independently ran MiXCR on the 5' RACE reads; one entry per CDR3 protein. This sample has roughly 120,000 distinct CDR3 sequences, with about an eighth found just once. Material: blood, either unsorted or a sorted T cell fraction (not recorded which). These receptors were obtained from a female donor with ankylosing spondylitis or in good health (not recorded which). The CDR3 runs from the conserved cysteine through the conserved F or W. Fields, in order: D gene, J gene, V gene, clone size, CDR3 protein, CDR3 DNA. The D gene is left open where the match is weak. The size of a clone is reported for some rows only, either as once, few or many, or as a class for expanded clones.

.	TRBJ2-7	TRBV7-2	many	CASSLGTAYEQYF	TGTGCCAGCAGCTTAGGGACAGCCTACGAGCAGTACTTC
.	TRBJ1-1	TRBV7-9	many	CASSRWVELTEAFF	TGTGCCAGCAGCCGATGGGTAGAACTTACTGAAGCTTTCTTT
.	TRBJ2-5	TRBV29-1	many	CSCVRMGVGETQYF	TGCAGCTGCGTTAGGATGGGGGTAGGAGAGACCCAGTACTTC
.	TRBJ1-1	TRBV20-1	.	CSADGGGAGNTEAFF	TGCAGTGCCGACGGAGGGGGAGCTGGGAACACTGAAGCTTTCTTT
TRBD2	TRBJ2-3	TRBV20-1	many	CSASSDPGLGTDTQYF	TGCAGTGCTAGCTCAGACCCGGGACTAGGCACAGATACGCAGTATTTT
TRBD1	TRBJ2-3	TRBV7-9	few	CASSTWTGYTDTQYF	TGTGCCAGCAGCACTTGGACAGGGTATACAGATACGCAGTATTTT
.	TRBJ2-7	TRBV20-1	many	CSARYNRDEQYF	TGCAGTGCTAGATACAACAGGGACGAGCAGTACTTC
.	TRBJ2-5	TRBV20-1	.	CSASLVRGKETQYF	TGCAGTGCTAGCTTAGTTAGGGGTAAAGAGACCCAGTACTTC
.	TRBJ2-1	TRBV5-1	.	CASSLEASFRREQFF	TGCGCCAGCAGCTTGGAGGCTAGCTTCAGGCGTGAGCAGTTCTTC
TRBD2	TRBJ2-7	TRBV7-2	many	CASSLQRGAGEQYF	TGTGCCAGCAGCCTACAGCGGGGCGCCGGCGAGCAGTACTTC
TRBD1	TRBJ1-2	TRBV12-3/TRBV12-4	.	CASSRNSGQGARGCTF	TGTGCCAGCAGTCGGAATTCGGGACAGGGGGCGCGTGGCTGCACCTTC
.	TRBJ1-5	TRBV19	few	CASSPRGGRNQPQHF	TGTGCCAGTAGTCCCCGGGGGGGACGCAATCAGCCCCAGCATTTT
.	TRBJ2-4	TRBV7-8	.	CASSSPSVAKNIQYF	TGTGCCAGCAGCTCCCCAAGCGTAGCCAAAAACATTCAGTACTTC
TRBD1	TRBJ1-3	TRBV20-1	many	CSARDLQGAGNTIYF	TGCAGTGCTAGAGATCTTCAGGGGGCTGGAAACACCATATATTTT
TRBD1	TRBJ2-3	TRBV15	few	CATSRDRGARSTDTQYF	TGTGCCACCAGCAGGGACAGGGGGGCGCGTAGCACAGATACGCAGTATTTT
.	TRBJ1-1	TRBV20-1	few	CSANPGAMGDTEAFF	TGCAGTGCTAACCCAGGGGCCATGGGGGACACTGAAGCTTTCTTT
.	TRBJ2-7	TRBV3-1	.	CANSSLVTYEQYF	TGTGCCAACAGCTCCCTGGTTACCTACGAGCAGTACTTC
TRBD2	TRBJ2-7	TRBV13	few	CASSTSGNPSYEQYF	TGTGCCAGCAGCACCAGCGGGAATCCTTCCTACGAGCAGTACTTC
TRBD2	TRBJ2-7	TRBV20-1	many	CSAHLSGRMSSYEQYF	TGCAGTGCTCACCTTAGCGGGAGGATGAGCTCCTACGAGCAGTACTTC
TRBD1	TRBJ1-2	TRBV4-2	.	CASSQRHPAGTGGANYGYTF	TGTGCCAGCAGCCAACGACATCCGGCCGGGACAGGGGGCGCGAACTATGGCTACACCTTC
.	TRBJ2-7	TRBV12-3/TRBV12-4	.	CASSYRGAQYF	TGTGCCAGCAGTTATAGGGGGGCGCAGTACTTC
.	TRBJ2-1	TRBV20-1	.	CSASRQVTEQFF	TGCAGTGCTAGCCGTCAGGTGACTGAGCAGTTCTTC
.	TRBJ2-1	TRBV5-5	.	CASSQTSTTLNEQFF	TGTGCCAGCAGCCAAACCTCCACGACCCTAAATGAGCAGTTCTTC
TRBD1	TRBJ1-1	TRBV20-1	many	CRAKGATEAFF	TGCAGAGCTAAGGGGGCCACTGAAGCTTTCTTT
.	TRBJ2-3	TRBV12-3/TRBV12-4	many	CASTGGRGTDTQYF	TGTGCCAGCACCGGGGGGCGGGGCACAGATACGCAGTATTTT
.	TRBJ2-5	TRBV7-9	.	CASSTTEQETQYF	TGTGCCAGCAGCACCACGGAACAAGAGACCCAGTACTTC
.	TRBJ2-3	TRBV6-6	many	CASSPLGTDTQYF	TGTGCCAGCAGCCCCCTAGGGACAGATACGCAGTATTTT
.	TRBJ2-1	TRBV5-1	many	CASHWLGSSYNEQFF	TGCGCCAGCCACTGGTTAGGTAGCTCCTACAATGAGCAGTTCTTC
.	TRBJ2-1	TRBV29-1	many	CSALSYNEQFF	TGCAGCGCCCTATCTTACAATGAGCAGTTCTTC
.	TRBJ1-3	TRBV29-1	.	CSVAREGTAVGNTIYF	TGCAGCGTCGCCCGGGAGGGGACCGCCGTTGGAAACACCATATATTTT
TRBD1	TRBJ2-7	TRBV5-1	few	CASSAAGGLQQYF	TGCGCCAGCAGCGCGGCAGGGGGCCTACAGCAGTACTTC
.	TRBJ2-2	TRBV20-1	few	CSARDLRQGMDTGELFF	TGCAGTGCTAGAGATTTGCGGCAGGGCATGGACACCGGGGAGCTGTTTTTT
.	TRBJ2-7	TRBV25-1	few	CASSAWPDRDGTYEQYF	TGTGCCAGCAGTGCTTGGCCGGACCGGGACGGAACCTACGAGCAGTACTTC
.	TRBJ2-1	TRBV6-1	few	CASSPNTRGNEQFF	TGTGCCAGCAGTCCGAATACCCGGGGCAATGAGCAGTTCTTC
TRBD1	TRBJ1-2	TRBV27	few	CASSLQGGQGVRGYTF	TGTGCCAGCAGTTTACAAGGTGGACAGGGGGTAAGAGGCTACACCTTC
TRBD1	TRBJ1-2	TRBV20-1	many	CSASPGTGLGYTF	TGCAGTGCTAGCCCCGGGACAGGACTTGGCTACACCTTC
TRBD2	TRBJ2-3	TRBV6-8	many	CASSYISGRRTDTQYF	TGTGCCAGCAGTTACATAAGCGGGAGGCGCACAGATACGCAGTATTTT
.	TRBJ1-5	TRBV15	once	CATSRDGRGSQPQHF	TGTGCCACCAGCAGAGATGGAAGGGGCAGTCAGCCCCAGCATTTT
.	TRBJ2-2	TRBV5-6	few	CASSRGTVNTGELFF	TGTGCCAGCAGCCGCGGGACAGTTAACACCGGGGAGCTGTTTTTT
.	TRBJ2-7	TRBV5-6	.	CASSSILRDNSYEQYF	TGTGCCAGCAGCTCTATCCTCCGGGACAACTCCTACGAGCAGTACTTC
.	TRBJ2-7	TRBV20-1	.	CSATLGASVNEQYF	TGCAGTGCCACGCTTGGGGCTAGCGTTAACGAGCAGTACTTC
.	TRBJ2-1	TRBV12-3/TRBV12-4	many	CASSFLGGPNEQFF	TGTGCCAGCAGTTTCTTGGGGGGGCCGAATGAGCAGTTCTTC
.	TRBJ1-2	TRBV12-3/TRBV12-4	few	CASSFGGYTF	TGTGCCAGCAGTTTTGGGGGCTACACCTTC
TRBD2	TRBJ2-1	TRBV7-2	few	CASSFMAGGYNEQFF	TGTGCCAGCAGCTTTATGGCGGGGGGGTACAATGAGCAGTTCTTC
TRBD2	TRBJ2-7	TRBV20-1	many	CSARDGTSGANTAGDEQYF	TGCAGTGCTAGAGATGGAACTAGCGGGGCGAACACAGCAGGGGACGAGCAGTACTTC
TRBD1	TRBJ2-7	TRBV6-5	many	CASSYGTASDYEQYF	TGTGCCAGCAGTTATGGGACAGCTAGTGACTACGAGCAGTACTTC
.	TRBJ2-6	TRBV7-3	.	CASSLVPSSGANVLTF	TGTGCCAGCAGCTTAGTACCCTCTTCTGGGGCCAACGTCCTGACTTTC
TRBD1	TRBJ1-1	TRBV20-1	many	CSAERLDRANTEAFF	TGCAGTGCAGAACGTTTGGACAGGGCGAACACTGAAGCTTTCTTT
.	TRBJ1-2	TRBV27	.	CASSSSPWDGYTF	TGTGCCAGCAGTTCCTCCCCCTGGGATGGCTACACCTTC
.	TRBJ2-3	TRBV4-1	many	CASSQEGSGATDTQYF	TGCGCCAGCAGCCAAGAAGGGAGTGGCGCCACAGATACGCAGTATTTT
TRBD1	TRBJ1-5	TRBV6-1	.	CAGGTALYSNQPQHF	TGTGCCGGGGGGACAGCACTTTATAGCAATCAGCCCCAGCATTTT
.	TRBJ2-2	TRBV27	many	CASSLSQDTGELFF	TGTGCCAGCAGTTTATCACAGGACACCGGGGAGCTGTTTTTT
.	TRBJ1-1	TRBV12-3/TRBV12-4	many	CASSFPARIEAFF	TGTGCCAGCAGTTTCCCGGCAAGAATTGAAGCTTTCTTT
.	TRBJ1-6	TRBV7-8	.	CASSPRRGPSSYNSPLHF	TGTGCCAGCAGCCCCCGCCGTGGTCCGAGCTCCTATAATTCACCCCTCCACTTT
TRBD1	TRBJ1-6	TRBV18	.	CASSPSGQISPLHF	TGTGCCAGCTCACCCTCGGGACAGATCTCACCCCTCCACTTT